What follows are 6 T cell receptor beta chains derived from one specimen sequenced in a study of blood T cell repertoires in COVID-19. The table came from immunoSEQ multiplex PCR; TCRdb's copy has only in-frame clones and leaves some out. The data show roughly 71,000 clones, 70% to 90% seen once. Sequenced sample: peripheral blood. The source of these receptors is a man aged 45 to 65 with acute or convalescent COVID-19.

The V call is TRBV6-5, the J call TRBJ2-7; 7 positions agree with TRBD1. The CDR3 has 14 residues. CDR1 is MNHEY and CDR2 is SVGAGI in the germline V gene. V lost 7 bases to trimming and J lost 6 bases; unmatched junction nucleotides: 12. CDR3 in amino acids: CASTLRDSPSEQYF. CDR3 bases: TGTGCCAGCACTCTCCGGGACAGCCCCTCCGAGCAGTACTTC.

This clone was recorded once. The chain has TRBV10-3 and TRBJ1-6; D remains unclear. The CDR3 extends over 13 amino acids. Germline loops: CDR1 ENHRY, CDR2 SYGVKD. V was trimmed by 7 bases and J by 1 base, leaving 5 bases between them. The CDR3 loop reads CAIKESYNSPLHF. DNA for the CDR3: TGTGCCATCAAGGAGTCCTATAATTCACCCCTCCACTTT.

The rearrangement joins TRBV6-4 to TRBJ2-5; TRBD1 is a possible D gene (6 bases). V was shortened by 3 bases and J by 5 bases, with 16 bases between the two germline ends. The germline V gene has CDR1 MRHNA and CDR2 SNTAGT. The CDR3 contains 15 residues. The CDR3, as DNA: TGTGCCAGCAGTGAAGGGCACAATAGGGGGGAGACCCAGTACTTC. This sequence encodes CASSEGHNRGETQYF.

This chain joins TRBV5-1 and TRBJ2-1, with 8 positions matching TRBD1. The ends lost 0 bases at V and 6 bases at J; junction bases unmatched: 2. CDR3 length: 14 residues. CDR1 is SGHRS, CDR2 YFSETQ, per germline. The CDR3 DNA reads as TGCGCCAGCAGCTTGGTTGACAGGGGCAATGAGCAGTTCTTC. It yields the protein CASSLVDRGNEQFF.

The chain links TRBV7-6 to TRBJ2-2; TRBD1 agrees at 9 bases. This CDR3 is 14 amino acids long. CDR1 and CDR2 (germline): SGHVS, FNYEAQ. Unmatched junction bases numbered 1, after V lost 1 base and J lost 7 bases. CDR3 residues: CASSLGTGDGELFF. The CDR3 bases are TGTGCCAGCAGCTTAGGGACAGGGGACGGGGAGCTGTTTTTT. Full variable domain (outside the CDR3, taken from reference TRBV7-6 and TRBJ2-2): GAGVSQSPRYKVTKRGQDVALRCDPISGHVSLYWYRQALGQGPEFLTYFNYEAQQDKSGLPNDRFSAERPEGSISTLTIQRTEQRDSAMYRCASSLGTGDGELFFGEGSRLTVL.

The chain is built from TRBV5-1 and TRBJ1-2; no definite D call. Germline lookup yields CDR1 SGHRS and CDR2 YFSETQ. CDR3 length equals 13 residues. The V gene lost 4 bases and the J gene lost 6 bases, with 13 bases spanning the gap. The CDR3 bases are TGCGCCAGCAGCGCCGACGGGGAGGATGGCTACACCTTC. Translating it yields CASSADGEDGYTF.